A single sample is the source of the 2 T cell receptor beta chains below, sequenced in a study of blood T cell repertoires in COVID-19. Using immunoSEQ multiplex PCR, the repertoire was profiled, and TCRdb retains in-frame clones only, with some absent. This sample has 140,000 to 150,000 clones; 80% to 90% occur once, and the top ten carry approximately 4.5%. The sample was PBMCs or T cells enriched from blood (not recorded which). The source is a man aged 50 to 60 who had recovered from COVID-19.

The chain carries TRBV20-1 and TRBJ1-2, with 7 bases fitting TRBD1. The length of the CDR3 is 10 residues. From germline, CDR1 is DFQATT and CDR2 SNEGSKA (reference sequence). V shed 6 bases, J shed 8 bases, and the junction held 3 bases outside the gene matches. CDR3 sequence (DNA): TGCAGTGCAAGGGGGCTCGGCTACACCTTC. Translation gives CSARGLGYTF.

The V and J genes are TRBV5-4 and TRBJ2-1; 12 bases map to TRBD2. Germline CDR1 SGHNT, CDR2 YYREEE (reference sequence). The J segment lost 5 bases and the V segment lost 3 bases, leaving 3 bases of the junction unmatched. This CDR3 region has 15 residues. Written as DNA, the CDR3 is TGTGCCAGCAGCTCCCGACTAGCGGGGGACAATGAGCAGTTCTTC. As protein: CASSSRLAGDNEQFF.